These 5 T cell receptor beta chains were all obtained from the same sample, sequenced in a study of blood T cell repertoires in COVID-19. Clones were read by immunoSEQ multiplex PCR, and TCRdb kept only the in-frame ones, dropping some. Counted here are some 270,000 clones, just under 90% occurring once; the ten biggest clones make up roughly 1.8%. Sequenced sample: PBMCs or T cells enriched from blood (not recorded which). The receptors were gathered from a woman aged 55-69 years who had recovered from COVID-19.

The rearrangement joins TRBV7-9 to TRBJ2-3; TRBD2 matches 11 bases. Trimming removed 4 bases from V and 2 bases from J; junction bases left unmatched: 5. The CDR3 runs to 16 residues. Germline lookup yields CDR1 SEHNR and CDR2 FQNEAQ (reference sequence). CDR3 residues: CASSSLLAGDTDTQYF. CDR3 coding DNA: TGTGCCAGCAGCTCCTTACTAGCGGGAGACACAGATACGCAGTATTTT.

The chain is built from TRBV5-1 and TRBJ2-1, with 8 bases matching TRBD2. V lost 5 bases and J lost 8; bases outside the gene matches: 12. In germline, CDR1 is SGHRS, CDR2 YFSETQ. The CDR3 loop spans 15 amino acids. In DNA, the CDR3 is TGCGCCAGCAGTGATAGCGGGGTACTCAGGGATGAGCAGTTCTTC. Residues: CASSDSGVLRDEQFF.

This clone appeared once. The V gene is TRBV5-1, the J gene TRBJ2-3; 7 bases are shared with TRBD2. The CDR3 loop spans 15 amino acids. Trimming removed 1 base from V and 4 bases from J; junction bases left unmatched: 6. Germline V gene data show CDR1 as SGHRS and CDR2 as YFSETQ. CDR3 coding DNA: TGCGCCAGCAGCTTGTTTGCGGGAGCGGCAGATACGCAGTATTTT. This sequence encodes CASSLFAGAADTQYF.

J is TRBJ1-6 and V is TRBV11-3, with a weak D call TRBD1 (6 bases). CDR1 is SGHNT, CDR2 YENEEA, per germline. This CDR3 has 15 residues. V was shortened by 5 bases and J by 4 bases, with 12 bases between the two germline ends. The CDR3 DNA is TGTGCCAGCAGCCCAAGTCAGGGGTATAATTCACCCCTCCACTTT. This gives the protein CASSPSQGYNSPLHF.

The genes are TRBV6-2 or TRBV6-3 and TRBJ2-1, with D perhaps matching TRBD2 (5 bases). Per germline, CDR1 MNHEY and CDR2 SVGEGT. The length of the CDR3 is 15 residues. Trimming removed 5 bases at V and 0 bases at J, with 11 bases between. The DNA for the CDR3 is TGTGCCAGCAGTAAAAGGAGGAGCTCCTACAATGAGCAGTTCTTC. This translates into CASSKRRSSYNEQFF.